A single sample gave rise to the 18 T cell receptor beta chains below, sequenced in a study of long-term antiretroviral therapy in people with HIV (dated by TCRdb to between 2021 and 2024). The immunoSEQ hsTCRB v3.0 assay was used at survey level resolution for TRB variable region sequencing. Imported from immuneACCESS, the table was reduced by TCRdb to in-frame sequences with V and J called. These copies leave out some clones; in studies compared against another copy, an unresolved V gene accounts for under half, and the cause of the remainder is not known. The sample records about 21,000 clones, about four fifths of which are singletons. The ten largest clones capture 5% to 7% of the sample. The material sequenced was unsorted PBMCs, taken 0.2 years after starting antiretroviral therapy. These receptors were taken from a woman in her twenties or thirties with HIV.

V gene TRBV6-1 combines with J gene TRBJ2-5; D unresolved. V lost 5 bases, J lost 3 bases, and 13 bases lay in between. Germline values: CDR1 MNHNS, CDR2 SASEGT. CDR3 length equals 14 residues. The chain's CDR3 is CASSFGRSEETQYF. The CDR3 DNA sequence: TGTGCCAGCAGTTTCGGTCGGTCCGAAGAGACCCAGTACTTC.

The chain joins TRBV9 to TRBJ1-3; 9 bases fit TRBD1. V shed 4 bases and J 1 base; nucleotides not matched to a gene: 3. Germline V lookup: CDR1 SGDLS, CDR2 YYNGEE. The CDR3 spans 15 residues. Written as DNA, the CDR3 is TGTGCCAGCAGCCCACAGGGGGCGTCTGGAAACACCATATATTTT. Amino acids: CASSPQGASGNTIYF.

This clone was picked up a small number of times. The chain couples TRBV11-1 to TRBJ1-2; D is uncertain. The CDR3 contains 14 residues. The V end lost 1 base, the J end lost 3 bases, and 9 bases lay between the germline ends. From germline, CDR1 is SGHAT and CDR2 FQDESV (reference sequence). In nucleotides, the CDR3 is TGTGCCAGCAGCTTAGGACCGGGAGACTATGGCTACACCTTC. Its translation: CASSLGPGDYGYTF. Filled out from reference TRBV11-1 and TRBJ1-2, the complete variable domain reads EAEVAQSPRYKITEKSQAVAFWCDPISGHATLYWYRQILGQGPELLVQFQDESVVDDSQLPKDRFSAERLKGVDSTLKIQPAELGDSAMYLCASSLGPGDYGYTFGSGTRLTVV.

The chain employs TRBV5-1 and TRBJ1-2; 10 nucleotides agree with TRBD1. The CDR3 runs 14 residues. Trimming removed 3 bases from V and 8 bases from J; junction bases left unmatched: 7. Germline CDR1 SGHRS, CDR2 YFSETQ. The CDR3 DNA reads TGCGCCAGCAGCTCCACCGGGACAGGGGACGGCTACACCTTC. Amino acid sequence: CASSSTGTGDGYTF.

For this clone: Other DNA variants within this sample encode the same CDR3. The gene calls are TRBV29-1 and TRBJ1-1; no reliable D call. Germline CDR1 reads SQVTM; CDR2 reads ANQGSEA. Trimming removed 7 bases at V and 3 bases at J, with 9 bases between. The CDR3 spans 11 residues. The CDR3 loop is CSAPGYTEAFF. The CDR3 region has the DNA TGCAGCGCGCCGGGGTACACTGAAGCTTTCTTT. The full variable domain, in which reference TRBV29-1 and TRBJ1-1 provide the parts outside the CDR3, is SAVISQKPSRDICQRGTSLTIQCQVDSQVTMMFWYRQQPGQSLTLIATANQGSEATYESGFVIDKFPISRPNLTFSTLTVSNMSPEDSSIYLCSAPGYTEAFFGQGTRLTVV.

The V and J genes are TRBV7-9 and TRBJ1-1, with D hard to call. CDR1 and CDR2 (germline): SEHNR, FQNEAQ (reference sequence). CDR3 length: 16 amino acids. V was shortened by 5 bases and J by 3 bases, with 19 bases between the two germline ends. The CDR3 bases are TGTGCCAGCAGCCACCCCAGGACGGGTGGGGACACTGAAGCTTTCTTT. Translation: CASSHPRTGGDTEAFF.

CDR3 bases: TGTGCCAGCAGTTCCGGGACTAGCGGGGGGGGTACAGATACGCAGTATTTT. It translates to CASSSGTSGGGTDTQYF. V gene TRBV7-9 combines with J gene TRBJ2-3; TRBD2 agrees at 16 bases. Germline lookup yields CDR1 SEHNR and CDR2 FQNEAQ (reference sequence). V lost 6 bases and J lost 3; bases outside the gene matches: 6. This CDR3 comprises 17 residues.

In its sample, this clone was seen once. The gene calls are TRBV7-8 and TRBJ1-1; the D gene is possibly TRBD1 (5 bases). Trimming cost V 0 bases and J 1 base, with 15 bases left between them. CDR1 and CDR2 from the germline V gene are SGHVS and FQNEAQ. This CDR3 has 17 residues. The CDR3 coding sequence is TGTGCCAGCAGCTTAGCCGCCATATACCAGGGGAACACTGAAGCTTTCTTT. It codes for CASSLAAIYQGNTEAFF.

The chain combines TRBV6-1 with TRBJ1-2; possible D gene TRBD1, 6 bases. Per the germline V gene, CDR1 is MNHNS and CDR2 is SASEGT. V lost 10 bases, J lost 8 bases, and 17 bases lay in between. The CDR3 runs 12 residues. The CDR3 sequence is CATTTQGDGYTF. In nucleotides, the CDR3 is TGTGCCACCACGACACAGGGAGACGGCTACACCTTC.

This rearrangement joins TRBV6-5 to TRBJ2-3; a weak D match, TRBD2 (6 bases). Germline assignment: CDR1 MNHEY and CDR2 SVGAGI. The CDR3 is made up of 15 amino acids. V lost 6 bases and J 0 bases, leaving 13 bases between the germline ends. In nucleotides, the CDR3 is TGTGCCAGCAGGGGGACTCTGACTAGCACAGATACGCAGTATTTT. This gives the protein CASRGTLTSTDTQYF.

The chain has TRBV28 and TRBJ1-2, with a possible D match to TRBD1 (6 bases). The CDR3 consists of 13 residues. Trimming pared 5 bases from V and 14 bases from J, leaving 21 bases between. CDR1 MDHEN and CDR2 SYDVKM come from the germline V gene. In DNA, the CDR3 is TGTGCCAGCAGTCGACCGGGACAAACAAGTGGGACCTTC. Its translation: CASSRPGQTSGTF.

The chain joins TRBV7-2 to TRBJ1-2; D gene uncertain. This CDR3 has 16 residues. Germline CDR1 is SGHTA and CDR2 is FQGNSA. The V end was cut by 2 bases, the J end by 10 bases, with 23 bases between. DNA of the CDR3: TGTGCCAGCAGCTTAACGTTTCGCCCGGAGGGTGAAGACTACACCTTC. Translation: CASSLTFRPEGEDYTF.

This chain uses TRBV6-5 with TRBJ1-3; D unresolved. The CDR3 has 15 residues. Trimming took off 0 bases at V and 6 bases at J, with 12 bases between the two ends. CDR1 is MNHEY and CDR2 is SVGAGI in the germline V gene. The CDR3 protein is CASSYSPGGENTIYF. CDR3 nucleotides: TGTGCCAGCAGTTACTCGCCGGGCGGCGAAAACACCATATATTTT.

The chain couples TRBV5-8 to TRBJ2-1; TRBD2 might be the D (5 bases). Per germline, CDR1 SGHTS and CDR2 YDEGEE. The CDR3 extends over 15 amino acids. V dropped 3 bases and J dropped 5 bases, with 15 bases sitting between them. The CDR3 nucleotides read TGTGCCAGCAGCTGGAAGTCCACTAGGGACAATGAGCAGTTCTTC. As protein: CASSWKSTRDNEQFF.

This clone was seen just once. The chain carries TRBV4-2 and TRBJ2-1, with D hard to call. The germline V gene encodes CDR1 LGHNA and CDR2 YNFKEQ. This CDR3 has 15 residues. Trimming took 0 bases from V and 7 from J, leaving 13 bases between them. DNA of the CDR3: TGTGCCAGCAGCCAAGATTGGGTATTAGTAAATGAGCAGTTCTTC. Translation gives CASSQDWVLVNEQFF.

Written as DNA, the CDR3 is TGTGCCAGCAGTTTACACGGACCCGAGGGGGTTCAGCCCCAGCATTTT. This translates into CASSLHGPEGVQPQHF. The chain couples TRBV27 to TRBJ1-5, with D perhaps TRBD1 (6 bases). The CDR3 covers 16 residues. Trimming shortened V by 2 bases and J by 6 bases, and 17 bases separated the two germline ends. Per germline, CDR1 MNHEY and CDR2 SMNVEV (reference sequence).

The chain combines TRBV30 with TRBJ2-2; D may correspond to TRBD1 or TRBD2 (5 bases each). Per the germline V gene, CDR1 is GTSNPN and CDR2 is SVGIG (reference sequence). V was pared by 4 bases and J by 4 bases, with 13 bases between. This CDR3 spans 14 amino acids. CDR3 sequence reads: CAWIRGALTGELFF. The CDR3 DNA reads as TGTGCCTGGATAAGGGGAGCCCTCACCGGGGAGCTGTTTTTT. Complete variable domain (other parts from reference TRBV30 and TRBJ2-2): SQTIHQWPATLVQPVGSPLSLECTVEGTSNPNLYWYRQAAGRGLQLLFYSVGIGQISSEVPQNLSASRPQDRQFILSSKKLLLSDSGFYLCAWIRGALTGELFFGEGSRLTVL.

V usage is TRBV14 and J usage is TRBJ1-6; 8 bases agree with TRBD1. The CDR3 runs 13 residues. CDR1 and CDR2 from the germline V gene are SGHDN and FVKESK. Trimming at V came to 6 bases and at J to 9 bases, leaving 4 bases not matched to a gene. The CDR3 DNA follows: TGTGCCAGCAGTGGGACAGGATTTTCACCCCTCCACTTT. This gives the protein CASSGTGFSPLHF. Full variable domain (rest looked up from reference TRBV14 and TRBJ1-6): EAGVTQFPSHSVIEKGQTVTLRCDPISGHDNLYWYRRVMGKEIKFLLHFVKESKQDESGMPNNRFLAERTGGTYSTLKVQPAELEDSGVYFCASSGTGFSPLHFGNGTRLTVT.